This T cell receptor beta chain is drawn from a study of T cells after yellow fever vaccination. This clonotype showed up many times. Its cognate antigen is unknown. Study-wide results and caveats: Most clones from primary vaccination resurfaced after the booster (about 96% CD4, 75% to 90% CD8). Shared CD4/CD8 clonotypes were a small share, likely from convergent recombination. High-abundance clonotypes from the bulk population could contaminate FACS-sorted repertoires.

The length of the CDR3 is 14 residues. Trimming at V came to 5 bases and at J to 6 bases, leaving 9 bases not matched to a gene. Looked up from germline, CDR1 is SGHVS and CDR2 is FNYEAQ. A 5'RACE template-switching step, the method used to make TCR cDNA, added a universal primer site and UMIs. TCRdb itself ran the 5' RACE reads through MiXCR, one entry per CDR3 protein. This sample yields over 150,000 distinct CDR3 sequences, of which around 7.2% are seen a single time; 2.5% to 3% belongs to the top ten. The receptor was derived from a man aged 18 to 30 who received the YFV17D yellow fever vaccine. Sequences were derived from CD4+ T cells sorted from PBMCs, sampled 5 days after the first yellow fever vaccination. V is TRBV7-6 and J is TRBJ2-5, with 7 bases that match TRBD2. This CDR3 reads CASSLPGGRQTQYF. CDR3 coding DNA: TGTGCCAGCAGCCTACCCGGGGGGAGACAGACCCAGTACTTC.